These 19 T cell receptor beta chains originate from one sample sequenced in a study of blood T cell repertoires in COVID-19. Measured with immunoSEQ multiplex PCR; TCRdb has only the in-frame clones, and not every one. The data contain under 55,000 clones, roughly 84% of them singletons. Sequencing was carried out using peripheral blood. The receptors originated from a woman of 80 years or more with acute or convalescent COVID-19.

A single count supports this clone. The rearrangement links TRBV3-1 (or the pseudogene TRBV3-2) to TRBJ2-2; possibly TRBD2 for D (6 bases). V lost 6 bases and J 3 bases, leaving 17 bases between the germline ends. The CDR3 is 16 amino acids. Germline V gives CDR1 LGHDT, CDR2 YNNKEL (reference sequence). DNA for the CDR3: TGTGCCAGCAGACCTTACCGGGACTCCGACACCGGGGAGCTGTTTTTT. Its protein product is CASRPYRDSDTGELFF.

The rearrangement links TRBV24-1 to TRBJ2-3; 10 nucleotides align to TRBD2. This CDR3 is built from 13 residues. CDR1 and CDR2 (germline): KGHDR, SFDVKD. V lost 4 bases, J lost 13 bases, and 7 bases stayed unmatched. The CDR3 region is CATSDFSGRAKYF. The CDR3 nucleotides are TGTGCCACCAGTGACTTCAGCGGGAGGGCCAAGTATTTT.

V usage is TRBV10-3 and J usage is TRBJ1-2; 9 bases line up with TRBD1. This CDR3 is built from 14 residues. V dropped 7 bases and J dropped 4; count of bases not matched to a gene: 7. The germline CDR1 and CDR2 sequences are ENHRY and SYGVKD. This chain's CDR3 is CAITRDRESYGYTF. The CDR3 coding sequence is TGTGCCATCACCCGGGACAGGGAGAGCTATGGCTACACCTTC.

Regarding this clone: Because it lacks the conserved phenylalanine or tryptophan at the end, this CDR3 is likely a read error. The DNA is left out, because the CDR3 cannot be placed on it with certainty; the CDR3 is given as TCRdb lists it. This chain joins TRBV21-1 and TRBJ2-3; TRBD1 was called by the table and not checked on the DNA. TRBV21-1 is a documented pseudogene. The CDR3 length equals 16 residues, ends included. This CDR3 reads CASSLGTGTRRYSHPE.

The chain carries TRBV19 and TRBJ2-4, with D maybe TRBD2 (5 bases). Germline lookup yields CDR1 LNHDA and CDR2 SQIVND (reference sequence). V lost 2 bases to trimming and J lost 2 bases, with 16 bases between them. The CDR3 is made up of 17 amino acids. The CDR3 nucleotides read TGTGCCAGTAGTATATCACCGATTTTAGCGACCAAAAACATTCAGTACTTC. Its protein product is CASSISPILATKNIQYF.

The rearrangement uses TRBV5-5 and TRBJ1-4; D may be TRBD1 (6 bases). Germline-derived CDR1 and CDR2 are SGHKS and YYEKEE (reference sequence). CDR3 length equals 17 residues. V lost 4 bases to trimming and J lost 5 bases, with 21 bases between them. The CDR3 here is CASSAGISQGVNEKLFF. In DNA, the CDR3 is TGTGCCAGCAGCGCAGGTATCTCACAGGGTGTCAATGAAAAACTGTTTTTT.

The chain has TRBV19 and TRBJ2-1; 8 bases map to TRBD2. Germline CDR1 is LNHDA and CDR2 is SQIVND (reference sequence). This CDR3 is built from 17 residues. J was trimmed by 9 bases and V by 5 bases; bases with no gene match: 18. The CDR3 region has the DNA TGTGCCAGTAGTCCTGAGATGCGGCGGACTAGCAAGATTGAGCAGTTCTTC. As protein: CASSPEMRRTSKIEQFF.

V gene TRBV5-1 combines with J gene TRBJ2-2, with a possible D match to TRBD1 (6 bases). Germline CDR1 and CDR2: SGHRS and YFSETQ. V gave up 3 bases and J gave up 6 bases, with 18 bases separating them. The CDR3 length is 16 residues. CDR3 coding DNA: TGCGCCAGCAGCTGGGGGCAGGGGTGGTCCTCCGGGGAGCTGTTTTTT. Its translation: CASSWGQGWSSGELFF.

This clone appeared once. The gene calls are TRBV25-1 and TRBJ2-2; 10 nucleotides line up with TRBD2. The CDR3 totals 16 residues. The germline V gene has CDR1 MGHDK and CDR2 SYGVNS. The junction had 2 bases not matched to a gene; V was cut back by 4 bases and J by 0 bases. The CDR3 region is CASSATSGTNTGELFF. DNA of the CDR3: TGTGCCAGCAGTGCAACTAGCGGGACGAACACCGGGGAGCTGTTTTTT.

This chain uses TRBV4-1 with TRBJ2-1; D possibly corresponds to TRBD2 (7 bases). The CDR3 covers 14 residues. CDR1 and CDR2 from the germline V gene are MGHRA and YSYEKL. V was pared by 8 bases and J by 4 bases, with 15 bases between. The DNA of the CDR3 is TGCGCCAGCGGGGGGGGCGGCCTTTACAATGAGCAGTTCTTC. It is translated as CASGGGGLYNEQFF.

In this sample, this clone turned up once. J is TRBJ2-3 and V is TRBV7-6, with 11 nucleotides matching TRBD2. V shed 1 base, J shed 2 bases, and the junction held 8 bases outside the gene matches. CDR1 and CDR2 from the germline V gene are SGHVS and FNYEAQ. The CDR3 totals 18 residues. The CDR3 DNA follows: TGTGCCAGCAGCTTAGAGGCTAGCGGGAGGTTCATCACAGATACGCAGTATTTT. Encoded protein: CASSLEASGRFITDTQYF.

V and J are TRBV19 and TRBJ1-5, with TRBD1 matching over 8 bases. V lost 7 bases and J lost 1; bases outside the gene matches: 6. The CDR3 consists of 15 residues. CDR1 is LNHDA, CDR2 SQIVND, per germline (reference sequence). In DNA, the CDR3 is TGTGCCAGTACTACTCAGGGGGCAAGCAATCAGCCCCAGCATTTT. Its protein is CASTTQGASNQPQHF.

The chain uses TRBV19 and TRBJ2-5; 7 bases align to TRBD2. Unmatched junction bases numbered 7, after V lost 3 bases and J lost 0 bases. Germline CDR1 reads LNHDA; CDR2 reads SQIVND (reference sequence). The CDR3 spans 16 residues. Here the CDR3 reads CASSIGGGWDQETQYF. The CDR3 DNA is TGTGCCAGTAGTATTGGGGGGGGATGGGACCAAGAGACCCAGTACTTC.

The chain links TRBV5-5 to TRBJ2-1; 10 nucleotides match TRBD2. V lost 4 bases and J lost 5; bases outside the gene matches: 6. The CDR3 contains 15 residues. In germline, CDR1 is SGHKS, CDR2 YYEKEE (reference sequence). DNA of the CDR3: TGTGCCAGCAGCCTTCAGGGACTAGCGAACAATGAGCAGTTCTTC. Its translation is CASSLQGLANNEQFF.

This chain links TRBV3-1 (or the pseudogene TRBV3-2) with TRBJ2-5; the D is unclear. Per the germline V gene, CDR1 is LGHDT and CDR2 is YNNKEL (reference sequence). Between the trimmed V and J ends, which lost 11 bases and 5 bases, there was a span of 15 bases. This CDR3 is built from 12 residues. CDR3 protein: CACSRQVETQYF. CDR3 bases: TGTGCCTGCTCCCGGCAGGTTGAGACCCAGTACTTC.

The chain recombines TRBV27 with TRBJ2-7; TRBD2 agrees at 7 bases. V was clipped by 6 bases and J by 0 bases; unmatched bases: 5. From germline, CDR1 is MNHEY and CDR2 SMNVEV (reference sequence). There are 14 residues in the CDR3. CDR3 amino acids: CASSSLAVSYEQYF. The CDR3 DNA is TGTGCCAGCAGCTCCCTAGCGGTCTCCTACGAGCAGTACTTC.

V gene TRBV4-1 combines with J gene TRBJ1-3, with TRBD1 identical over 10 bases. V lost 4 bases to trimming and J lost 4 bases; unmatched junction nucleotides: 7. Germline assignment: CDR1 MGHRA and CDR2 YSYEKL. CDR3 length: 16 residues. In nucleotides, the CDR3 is TGCGCCAGCAGCCCCCGGACAGGGGGGCAAGGAAACACCATATATTTT. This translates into CASSPRTGGQGNTIYF.

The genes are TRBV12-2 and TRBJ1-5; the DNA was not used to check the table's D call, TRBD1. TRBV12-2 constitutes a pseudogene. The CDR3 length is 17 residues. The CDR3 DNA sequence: TGTGCAAGTCGCTTAACCTCATCGGACAGGCCAAATCGGCCCCAGCATTTT. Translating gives CASRLTSSDRPNRPQHF.

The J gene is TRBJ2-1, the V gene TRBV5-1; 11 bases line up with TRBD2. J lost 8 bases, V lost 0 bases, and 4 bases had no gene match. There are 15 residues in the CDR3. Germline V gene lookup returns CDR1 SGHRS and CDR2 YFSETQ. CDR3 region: CASSLGLAGYDEQFF. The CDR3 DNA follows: TGCGCCAGCAGCTTGGGACTAGCGGGATACGATGAGCAGTTCTTC.